The 21 T cell receptor beta chains given below trace back to one sample, sequenced in a study of blood T cell repertoires in COVID-19. The table came from immunoSEQ multiplex PCR; TCRdb's copy has only in-frame clones and leaves some out. The table shows about 170,000 clones, with about 91% occurring only once. The sample consisted of PBMCs or T cells enriched from blood (not recorded which). Receptor source: a young woman who had recovered from COVID-19.

The J gene is TRBJ2-6, the V gene TRBV15; D unclear. V was trimmed by 6 bases and J by 0 bases, leaving 9 bases between them. Per the germline V gene, CDR1 is LNHNV and CDR2 is YYDKDF (reference sequence). This CDR3 spans 15 amino acids. The CDR3 nucleotides are TGTGCCACCAGGCCTCGGGTCTCTGGGGCCAACGTCCTGACTTTC. Translation gives CATRPRVSGANVLTF.

This chain connects TRBV27 to TRBJ2-7; 7 nucleotides match TRBD2. Unmatched junction bases numbered 7, after V lost 5 bases and J lost 0 bases. Germline V gives CDR1 MNHEY, CDR2 SMNVEV (reference sequence). The CDR3 is made up of 15 amino acids. The CDR3 region has the DNA TGTGCCAGCAGTACCCGCGGGGGAAGCTCCTACGAGCAGTACTTC. Its translation is CASSTRGGSSYEQYF.

V and J are TRBV7-9 and TRBJ2-7; weak D call: TRBD1 (6 bases). V was cut by 5 bases and J by 0 bases, with 8 bases left in between. Germline values: CDR1 SEHNR, CDR2 FQNEAQ (reference sequence). The CDR3 totals 13 residues. CDR3 bases: TGTGCCAGCAGCCAGACAGGCTCCTACGAGCAGTACTTC. This gives the protein CASSQTGSYEQYF.

This sequence joins TRBV4-3 and TRBJ2-2; a weak D match, TRBD2 (5 bases). In germline, CDR1 is LGHNA, CDR2 YSLEER. The CDR3 sequence is 15 residues long. V lost 4 bases, J lost 5 bases, and 14 bases lay in between. The CDR3 bases are TGCGCCAGCAGCCCCGTGGGAGTAGGAACCGGGGAGCTGTTTTTT. This codes for CASSPVGVGTGELFF.

V and J are TRBV5-6 and TRBJ2-7, with 9 bases identical to TRBD2. Germline CDR1 and CDR2: SGHDT and YYEEEE. V dropped 6 bases and J dropped 3; count of bases not matched to a gene: 10. The CDR3 sequence is 15 residues long. The DNA of the CDR3 is TGTGCCAGCACGCGGCTAGCGGGACGATTCTACGAGCAGTACTTC. Translating gives CASTRLAGRFYEQYF. The full variable domain, with the rest looked up from reference TRBV5-6 and TRBJ2-7, is DAGVTQSPTHLIKTRGQQVTLRCSPKSGHDTVSWYQQALGQGPQFIFQYYEEEERQRGNFPDRFSGHQFPNYSSELNVNALLLGDSALYLCASTRLAGRFYEQYFGPGTRLTVT.

This chain joins TRBV5-1 and TRBJ1-1, with 9 nucleotides matching TRBD1. This CDR3 comprises 15 residues. V shed 6 bases and J 5 bases; nucleotides not matched to a gene: 11. Per germline, CDR1 SGHRS and CDR2 YFSETQ. As DNA, the CDR3 is TGCGCCAGCACTATAGGGGGACAGGGAATGACTGAAGCTTTCTTT. It translates to CASTIGGQGMTEAFF.

The rearrangement links TRBV5-1 to TRBJ2-6; 13 nucleotides line up with TRBD2. The CDR3 totals 19 residues. Looked up from germline, CDR1 is SGHRS and CDR2 is YFSETQ. With V trimmed by 8 bases and J by 3 bases, 14 bases remained unmatched. In DNA form, the CDR3 reads TGCGCCAGTAGGACTAGCGGGAGTTTCATAGCGGTTGGGGCCAACGTCCTGACTTTC. Protein sequence: CASRTSGSFIAVGANVLTF.

The rearrangement joins TRBV7-9 to TRBJ2-7; TRBD1 agrees at 7 bases. CDR3 length: 13 residues. Unmatched junction bases numbered 6, after V lost 5 bases and J lost 5 bases. Germline loops: CDR1 SEHNR, CDR2 FQNEAQ (reference sequence). The CDR3 coding sequence is TGTGCCAGCAGCCCGACAGGGTCGGACGAGCAGTACTTC. Translating it yields CASSPTGSDEQYF.

This clone was detected a few times. The V gene is TRBV28, the J gene TRBJ1-2; D unresolved. In germline, CDR1 is MDHEN, CDR2 SYDVKM. CDR3 size: 13 residues. Trimming took off 7 bases at V and 3 bases at J, with 12 bases between the two ends. The CDR3 DNA sequence: TGTGCCAGCACCCCCCTGCGGGACTATGGCTACACCTTC. It is translated as CASTPLRDYGYTF.

In DNA form, the CDR3 reads TGTGCCAGCAGTTTCAGGGGGATGACCCAGTACTTC. Its translation is CASSFRGMTQYF. The V call is TRBV28, the J call TRBJ2-5, with 7 bases lining up with TRBD1. Germline CDR1 MDHEN, CDR2 SYDVKM. V gave up 3 bases and J gave up 7 bases; unmatched junction bases: 2. The CDR3 covers 12 residues.

The rearrangement uses TRBV9 and TRBJ1-2; 8 nucleotides align to TRBD1. V shed 6 bases and J 5 bases; nucleotides not matched to a gene: 12. This CDR3 has 15 amino acids. Germline V lookup: CDR1 SGDLS, CDR2 YYNGEE. As DNA, the CDR3 is TGTGCCAGCACGGACGTTGGACAGGGATTGTATGGCTACACCTTC. It encodes CASTDVGQGLYGYTF.

The V and J genes are TRBV27 and TRBJ1-2; D is undetermined. The germline V and J ends were trimmed by 3 bases and 4 bases, with 9 bases remaining between them. Germline CDR1 and CDR2: MNHEY and SMNVEV (reference sequence). CDR3 length: 13 amino acids. CDR3 DNA: TGTGCCAGCAGTTTTCGGGTGGGCTATGGCTACACCTTC. Translating gives CASSFRVGYGYTF.

The chain joins TRBV28 to TRBJ2-3; 10 bases align to TRBD2. V was pared by 7 bases and J by 5 bases, with 12 bases of the junction left unmatched. Germline V lookup: CDR1 MDHEN, CDR2 SYDVKM. This CDR3 is 16 amino acids long. CDR3 DNA: TGTGCCAGCACCACTCCTAGCGGGAGAGTCGTAGATACGCAGTATTTT. Its protein is CASTTPSGRVVDTQYF.

The chain uses TRBV4-1 and TRBJ2-1; TRBD2 matches 8 bases. Germline V gene sequence: CDR1 MGHRA, CDR2 YSYEKL. The CDR3 length is 13 residues. With 0 bases clipped from V and 15 bases from J, the junction kept 7 bases outside the gene matches. The CDR3 protein is CASSQDIRTSRFF. CDR3 sequence (DNA): TGCGCCAGCAGCCAAGATATAAGGACTAGCCGGTTCTTC.

The rearrangement links TRBV4-1 to TRBJ1-4; D uncertain. CDR3 length: 12 residues. CDR1 and CDR2 from the germline V gene are MGHRA and YSYEKL. The V end lost 3 bases, the J end lost 7 bases, and 6 bases lay between the germline ends. CDR3 nucleotide sequence: TGCGCCAGCAGCCAGCGGGCTGAAAAACTGTTTTTT. Protein product: CASSQRAEKLFF.

The V call is TRBV4-3, the J call TRBJ2-1; D unclear. V lost 4 bases and J lost 0, with 10 bases in between. The germline gives CDR1 LGHNA, CDR2 YSLEER. This CDR3 is built from 15 residues. The CDR3 DNA sequence: TGCGCCAGCAGCCTCCGTGAGAGCTCCTACAATGAGCAGTTCTTC. This codes for CASSLRESSYNEQFF.

This chain joins TRBV20-1 and TRBJ2-1, with TRBD2 as a possible D gene (5 bases). Trimming stripped 5 bases from V and 12 bases from J, with 14 bases between. Germline CDR1 is DFQATT and CDR2 is SNEGSKA (reference sequence). The CDR3 length is 11 residues. The CDR3 DNA reads as TGCAGTGCTCTTCGGGATATTGCGCAGTTCTTC. Protein sequence: CSALRDIAQFF.

CDR3 loop: CASKPGQGAREQFF. The CDR3 bases are TGTGCCAGCAAACCGGGACAGGGGGCGCGTGAGCAGTTCTTC. The rearrangement uses TRBV27 and TRBJ2-1; 12 bases map to TRBD1. This CDR3 comprises 14 residues. Per the germline V gene, CDR1 is MNHEY and CDR2 is SMNVEV (reference sequence). V gave up 7 bases and J gave up 9 bases; unmatched junction bases: 7.

This chain connects TRBV5-6 to TRBJ2-7; a weak D match, TRBD2 (5 bases). V gave up 7 bases and J gave up 6 bases, with 11 bases separating them. Germline lookup yields CDR1 SGHDT and CDR2 YYEEEE. The CDR3 length is 11 residues. The CDR3 nucleotides are TGTGCCAGCGATAGAGGGTTCGAGCAGTACTTC. Protein: CASDRGFEQYF.

The CDR3 DNA follows: TGTGCCAGCAGCGTTAGGGCGTCAGGGACTGGGGATGGCTACACCTTC. Protein sequence: CASSVRASGTGDGYTF. The chain has TRBV9 and TRBJ1-2; D perhaps matches TRBD1 (5 bases). Germline values: CDR1 SGDLS, CDR2 YYNGEE. The CDR3 runs 16 residues. With 2 bases removed from V and 6 bases from J, the gap between germline ends came to 20 bases.

The J gene is TRBJ2-7, the V gene TRBV28; 9 bases fit TRBD2. The ends lost 6 bases at V and 1 base at J; junction bases unmatched: 13. Germline V gives CDR1 MDHEN, CDR2 SYDVKM. The CDR3 is made up of 17 amino acids. The CDR3, as DNA: TGTGCCAGCAGCCATAAGGCGGGAGGGTGGGCTTCCTACGAGCAGTACTTC. It codes for CASSHKAGGWASYEQYF.